This T cell receptor beta chain was profiled in a study of cytomegalovirus exposure and HLA in healthy donors. Study as a whole: About 85 million unique TCR sequences came from HLA-typed donors in an early release.

This clone was counted between two and nine times. Its target is unknown. Study-wide results and limits: Later on, a genetic analysis was performed. It linked a missense variant in DCLRE1C with V- and J-gene trimming of TCR beta.

The study ran its PCR with 60 Vbeta and 13 Jbeta primers. The protocol was immunoSEQ multiplex PCR, while the TCRdb copy is restricted to in-frame clones and leaves out a portion. The sample records about 180,000 clones, 77% being singletons. Germline CDR1 reads SGHKS; CDR2 reads YYEKEE (reference sequence). The CDR3 is 13 residues long. The germline V and J ends were trimmed by 4 bases and 3 bases, with 11 bases remaining between them. Sequencing input: PBMCs. The V call is TRBV5-5, the J call TRBJ2-7, with D possibly matching TRBD1 (7 bases). The receptor comes from a man aged 18 to 35 in good health and CMV-seronegative. The CDR3 is CASSIQGGYEQYF. The CDR3 DNA follows: TGTGCCAGCAGCATCCAGGGGGGCTACGAGCAGTACTTC.